This TCR beta chain was recovered during a study of blood T cells in healthy people across ages (dated by TCRdb to between 2014 and 2016). In terms of the full investigation: In model experiments, template switching captured roughly one uniquely barcoded TCR beta cDNA molecule for every two T cells. Age-related changes in TCR beta repertoire diversity were measured in the study by deep sequencing normalized with unique cDNA molecular identifiers. The donors were split into four age groups: young (average 16 years), middle-aged (around 40), aged (approximately 60) and long-lived (approximately 80). To avoid experimental bias, donors of different ages were randomly spread across the sequencing lanes. Two additional independent replicas of 1 million unique cDNA reads from the same blood draw were analyzed for two donors (one aged 18 to 30 and one aged 80 or older).

This clonotype was seen just once. Its antigen target is currently unknown. One base away there is no much larger clone; base qualities are not given. Including the terminal cysteine and phenylalanine, the CDR3 comprises 16 residues. Kept here is only the CDR3 DNA, which spans 48 bases and is read in frame from base 1. Overall study outcomes, separate from this receptor: Estimates of total diversity from one million sequenced T cells were regarded as lower bounds and underestimates. Compared with the aged group, the long-lived group had more naive CD4+ T cells, fewer expanded clones and increased TCR diversity, a pattern suggesting age selection. Because donor CMV infection status was unknown, age-related changes in expanded clonotypes were potentially confounded. Since profiling was done on bulk unsorted PBMCs, naive and antigen-experienced compartments could not be conclusively compared. Observed TCR beta diversity per million T cells fell roughly linearly with age, and a significant reduction was already apparent by age around 40. There was a strong correlation between observed TCR beta diversity and the percentage of naive T cells measured by flow cytometry.

Library creation used 5' RACE. The instrument was an Illumina HiSeq 2500. The second PCR ran for about 6 to 12 cycles and used a J-beta primer mix along with a sample-barcoded 5' primer. A unique molecular identifier was introduced onto each TCR beta cDNA molecule by a template-switch 5' adaptor carrying 12 random nucleotides. Each sample yielded at least 3 million CDR3-containing paired-end reads. First-strand cDNA was synthesized from all RNA with the Mint cDNA synthesis kit, primed by a TRBC-specific oligonucleotide. All cDNA was treated with uracil-DNA glycosylase and then went through a first 18-cycle PCR with the universal primers M1SS and BC2_uni_R. The source study handled its data this way. For normalization, 1 million high-quality reads were randomly selected from each sample, with every read carrying a distinct molecular identifier. Instead of being binned into consensus sequences, reads that shared molecular identifiers were thrown out. MiTCR, set to a Q25 quality threshold and the strictest error-elimination algorithm, was used for CDR3 identification, clonotype clustering and error correction. A nonparametric unseen species model with Euler transformation was used to estimate lower-bound total TCR beta diversity. Starting from the raw public reads, TCRdb applied fastp trimming at Q25, assembled clones with MiXCR and retained in-frame beta chains. Rows are unified per CDR3 protein, each entry keeping the most common DNA and genes. The V and J calls were not made by the authors but by TCRdb's processing. The sample includes about 1.4 million distinct CDR3 sequences, with 59% observed a single time. The top ten constitute roughly 7% of the sample.

Donors were 39 systemically healthy Caucasian individuals from Russia aged roughly 6 to 90 years. Each donor gave approximately 9.3 milliliters of peripheral blood, collected into EDTA-treated Vacutainer tubes. Ficoll-Paque density-gradient centrifugation was used to isolate PBMCs, with at least 7 million per sample. Total RNA was extracted from PBMCs with Trizol reagent, with at least 5.5 micrograms obtained per sample. The percentages of naive CD45RAhigh/CD27high T cells were determined by flow cytometry on a PBMC aliquot from every donor. The chain is made from TRBV21-1 and TRBJ1-5; the table gives TRBD1 as D, unverified against the DNA. TRBV21-1 is reported as a pseudogene. The sequence was collected from a man between 18 and 35 years old in good health. Specimen: blood. CDR3 region: CASSGAPDRESRPQHF. The DNA sequence is given as TGTGCCAGCAGCGGAGCACCCGACAGGGAAAGTCGGCCCCAGCATTTT.